This paragraph covers one TCR beta chain sequence. Its cognate antigen has yet to be identified. It has no much larger one-base neighbor in the sample; base qualities were not kept. The library was generated by the immunoSEQ multiplex PCR assay. The multiplex PCR relied on a mix of 60 forward primers for TCR Vbeta segments and 13 reverse primers for TCR Jbeta segments. A multiplex PCR assay on genomic DNA amplified the CDR3 region of rearranged TCR beta genes. Amplified TCR beta libraries were sequenced as 87-base-pair reads on the Illumina HiSeq System. Per the original workflow: Across the roughly 640 repertoires, a later analysis counted some 81 million unique TCR beta chains, 9.5 million to 13 million of which were shared by at least two donors. Raw reads were error-corrected and collapsed into unique sequences with a nearest-neighbor algorithm that merged closely related sequences to remove PCR and sequencing errors. To assign V, D and J gene segments, CDR3 sequences were aligned to IMGT reference sequences. For a sequence to be retained, at least a six-nucleotide match to both a V gene segment and a J gene segment was required. Rearrangements were classified as productive when the CDR3 lacked stop codons and remained in frame with V and J, and all other rearrangements were classified as non-productive. CDR3 was defined by IMGT convention, running from the second conserved V-encoded cysteine to the conserved J-encoded phenylalanine. The earlier analysis of some 540 of the donors excluded any sequence lacking an unambiguous match to a single V gene segment. An earlier analysis of fewer than 750 of the donors classified V segments as functional when productive rearrangements were above 56.7% and as segregating when the standard deviation between donors was above 5%. To diagnose cytomegalovirus status from the catalog of TCR beta chain sequences, a statistical classification framework was built. In a later analysis, V and J genes were assigned by comparing TCR nucleotide sequences against IMGT/GENE-DB human TR gene sequences. In a later analysis, CDR3 sequences and most-parsimonious VDJ recombination scenarios were assigned using the TCRdist pipeline. A later analysis defined each TCR beta chain by its CDR3 amino acid sequence plus V-gene family, and excluded reads lacking a unique V-gene family. As a way to deal with suspected cross-contamination and a sequencing artifact, a later analysis dropped 640 or so nucleotide sequences that were highly shared and had low generation probability. For each public chain, a later analysis derived a clonal expansion index from normalized ranks of inferred template counts within each repertoire. Generation probabilities in a later analysis came from a VDJ recombination model fitted to out-of-frame rearrangements, and those results were checked against IGoR. A later analysis scored TCR-TCR, TCR-HLA and TCR-CMV co-occurrence with hypergeometric tests, applying a repertoire-size bias correction to TCR pairs. A later analysis estimated false discovery rates by permuting HLA or CMV assignments 20 times. In a later analysis, co-occurring TCRs were grouped with DBSCAN, and TCRdist sequence similarity was added when clustering was performed within HLA-allele-positive subsets. Repertoires with fewer than 30,000 or more than 120,000 public chains were left out of co-occurrence clustering, as were about 5 repertoires with anomalous nucleotide sharing. TCRdb limited this immuneACCESS table to in-frame rearrangements with V and J called. A share of clones is missing; checked studies link under half to unresolved V genes, and the rest is unexplained. V and J calls and clone size are as listed in that table; D and trimming were resolved from the DNA. This sample has roughly 56,000 clones in its table, and 75% to 85% of those were observed once. The top ten constitute 51% of the sample.

The cohort consisted of 650 to 700 healthy bone marrow donors. At the time of sampling, every cohort member was nominally healthy, though immune exposures that went unrecorded were likely present. The donor tested CMV seropositive, placing the donor among the 290 or so seropositive members of the cohort. A peripheral blood sample was collected from each donor, and TCR beta sequencing was performed on peripheral blood mononuclear cells. Genomic DNA extraction from the blood cell samples was performed with the Qiagen DNeasy Blood Extraction Kit. The germline V gene yields MNHEY for CDR1 and SVGAGI for CDR2. Spanning cysteine to phenylalanine, the CDR3 consists of 14 amino acids. The retained sequence is limited to the CDR3, 42 bases, with the frame set at the first base. The trim is 0 bases for V and 5 bases for J, with a gap of 5 bases between the germline ends. These data are taken from a study of cytomegalovirus exposure and HLA in healthy donors (dated by TCRdb to 2016 to 2017). Looking at the study overall: An earlier analysis of fewer than 750 of the donors reported about 280 Gb of sequence data and 117 million unique TCR beta sequences obtained from some 200 million T cells. Alongside the repertoire data, information on donor age, sex, ethnicity and CMV serostatus was compiled. The study combined high-throughput TCR immunosequencing, statistical association of individual TCRs with disease status, and machine learning to predict cytomegalovirus infection status. Of the 398 genotyped donors, over 65% fell in the genetic ancestry cluster associated with self-reported Caucasian donors. Besides the first cohort of roughly 660 subjects, a separate validation cohort made up of about 120 different subjects was used. To study patterns of TCR occurrence, a later analysis re-analyzed previously published TCR beta repertoires from several hundred donors and added high-resolution HLA genotyping. An earlier analysis of several hundred of the donors used high-throughput TCR beta sequencing to judge whether each TCR beta V gene segment behaved as functional or pseudogenic. Because of strong linkage in the cohort, 4 to 6 DR-DQ haplotypes were treated as single units for association and clustering. An early release that covered about 600 HLA-typed donors contained approximately 290 gigabases of sequencing data and roughly 84 million unique TCR sequences. The number of donors typed differed by locus, with about 629-630 for A, B, C, DRB1 and DQB1, around 520 for DQA1, about 610 for DPA1, and approximately 470 for DPB1. Using immunosequencing, the study profiled T cell repertoires from 666 subjects and related those repertoires to cytomegalovirus serostatus. A later genetic analysis took genome-wide SNP genotypes for about 65% of the 666 donors and used that subset as a discovery cohort. The study aimed to test whether signatures of past pathogen exposure could be identified by cataloging public T cell receptors. All discovery cohort repertoires had been generated using a single sequencing platform. Among 398 genotyped donors of the cohort, an average of approximately 220,000 unique TCR beta nucleotide sequences was sequenced per donor, of which about 19% were non-productive. In the later analysis, no new phenotypic data were used to find candidate immune exposures; instead, reliance was placed on TCR beta sequences and their occurrence across donors. Both class I and class II loci were covered by HLA typing, at four-digit resolution. Overall study outcomes, separate from this receptor: Most TCR sequences were observed very rarely across donors, whereas some public TCRs were present in many individuals. A later genetic analysis associated a missense DCLRE1C variant with V-gene and J-gene trimming of TCR beta chains, and an independent cohort replicated the association. The study listed 164 TCR beta chains as associated with cytomegalovirus. The presence/absence analyses assumed that sequencing depth was roughly uniform across donors, and that assumption may not be true. Linkage disequilibrium might explain the correlated functional status among segregating V segments, but an unknown experimental factor could not be ruled out. In a later analysis, several top co-occurrence clusters were reported to appear linked to parvovirus B19, influenza, CMV and Epstein-Barr virus. A later analysis found that TCR association rates varied across HLA loci, with DRB1 alleles showing the most associated TCRs and HLA-C alleles the fewest. Compared with equally common non-associated chains, HLA-associated TCR beta chains in a later analysis were more clonally expanded and had lower generation probabilities. The earlier analysis of 450 to 700 of the donors excluded approximately 15 rarely observed V segments, including chromosome 9 orphons, because counts were too low. Because HLA typing was missing for some donors at each locus, association tests included only the typed subset. When HLA alleles, especially DR and DQ, strongly co-occurred, attributing TCR associations to individual alleles was difficult. The classifier was reported to diagnose cytomegalovirus status with high specificity and sensitivity in both the original and validation cohorts. In an earlier analysis of some 550 of the donors, most TCR beta V segments were observed in productive rearrangements about 90% or about 30% of the time, broadly matching IMGT annotations. In a later analysis, some 17,000 TCR beta sequences were associated with specific HLA alleles at a false discovery rate of 0.05. According to the authors, the approach could potentially be generalized to other disease states and immunological phenotypes. Only TCR beta chains were sequenced in this cohort, and the absence of alpha or paired-chain data limited detectable features. A further reported finding was that TCR beta sequences accurately predicted the HLA-A and HLA-B alleles for most subjects in the first cohort. Some IMGT-functional V segments, including TRBV6-2 and TRBV6-3, could not be told apart with the 87-base-pair reads, so those segments were excluded. In a later genetic analysis, fewer N-insertions in productive TCRs were reported among donors in an Asian-associated ancestry cluster than the roughly 670-donor mean. Immune exposure information for the cohort was limited to CMV serostatus. In vitro tests confirmed that a few of the cytomegalovirus-associated TCR beta chains recognize cytomegalovirus antigens. Most CMV-associated TCR beta chains appeared to be HLA-restricted in a later analysis, and the HLA associations seemed to be driven largely by CMV exposure. A cluster of highly shared sequence variants was judged likely to represent a technical artifact of the sequencing pipeline.

The sequence came from a man aged 50-59 years in good health and CMV-seropositive. The material sequenced was PBMCs. The V and J segments used are TRBV6-5 and TRBJ1-6; TRBD1 could be the D gene, as 5 bases match. DNA sequence: TGTGCCAGCAGTTACTCAGGGGATAATTCACCCCTCCACTTT. Its translation is CASSYSGDNSPLHF.